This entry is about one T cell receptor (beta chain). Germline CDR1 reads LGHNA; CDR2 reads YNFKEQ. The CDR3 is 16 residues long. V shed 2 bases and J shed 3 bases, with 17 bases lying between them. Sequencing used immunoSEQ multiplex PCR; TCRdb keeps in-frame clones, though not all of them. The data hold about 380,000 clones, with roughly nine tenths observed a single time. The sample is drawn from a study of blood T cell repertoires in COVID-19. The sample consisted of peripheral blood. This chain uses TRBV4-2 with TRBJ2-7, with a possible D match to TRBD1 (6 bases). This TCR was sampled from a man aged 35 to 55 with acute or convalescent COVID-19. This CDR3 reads CASSQFEARGFYEQYF. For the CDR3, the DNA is TGTGCCAGCAGCCAATTCGAAGCAAGGGGGTTCTACGAGCAGTACTTC.